This T cell receptor (beta chain) is from a study of blood T cell repertoires in COVID-19. Sequencing was performed with immunoSEQ multiplex PCR; in TCRdb, only in-frame clones are kept and a portion is missing. Of over 300,000 clones in the sample, more than 80% were seen once. What was sequenced was peripheral blood. This TCR came from a man between 18 and 35 years old who had recovered from COVID-19.

The DNA for the CDR3 is TGTGCCAGCAGCCCACCGACAGGGGGCAAAGAAAAACTGTTTTTT. Residues: CASSPPTGGKEKLFF. The V call is TRBV3-1 (or the pseudogene TRBV3-2), the J call TRBJ1-4; TRBD1 agrees at 10 bases. Per germline, CDR1 LGHDT and CDR2 YNNKEL (reference sequence). There are 15 residues in the CDR3. The J segment lost 8 bases and the V segment lost 4 bases, leaving 7 bases of the junction unmatched.